The 4 T cell receptor beta chains reported below all come from one sample, sequenced in a study of OX40 agonist ivuxolimab in advanced cancers. Repertoires were generated with immunoSEQ multiplex PCR, while TCRdb's copy carries only in-frame clones and drops some. The table lists 20,000 to 25,000 clones, just over 90% of them singletons. The source material was CD4+ or CD8+ T cells sorted from blood, sampled in a trial of the OX40 agonist ivuxolimab. These receptors were taken from an adult with an advanced solid tumor such as melanoma, head and neck, liver or kidney cancer.

V is TRBV6-1 and J is TRBJ2-5, with 9 bases identical to TRBD1. The J call could be wrong; TRBJ2-7 is a better fit for the DNA end. There are 14 residues in the CDR3. The germline V gene has CDR1 MNHNS and CDR2 SASEGT. In DNA form, the CDR3 reads TGTGCCAGCAGTGCGACAGGGGGTACCTACGAGCAGTACTTC. Amino acids: CASSATGGTYEQYF.

CDR3 loop: CASSSLTSGGIQETQYF. CDR3 DNA sequence: TGTGCCAGCAGCTCTCTGACTAGCGGGGGAATTCAAGAGACCCAGTACTTC. The rearrangement joins TRBV7-9 to TRBJ2-5; 12 nucleotides align to TRBD2. There are 17 residues in the CDR3. The germline V gene has CDR1 SEHNR and CDR2 FQNEAQ (reference sequence). V trimming: 4 bases; J trimming: 2 bases; junction bases outside the gene matches: 8.

The chain joins TRBV7-9 to TRBJ2-5, with D hard to call. The V gene's germline CDR1 is SEHNR and CDR2 FQNEAQ (reference sequence). Trimming removed 5 bases from V and 4 bases from J, with 8 bases in between. The CDR3 has 12 residues. The CDR3, as DNA: TGTGCCAGCAGCCTCCGGCGAGAGACCCAGTACTTC. Residues: CASSLRRETQYF.

The chain is built from TRBV6-1 and TRBJ1-2, with D possibly being TRBD1 (6 bases). Trimming took off 6 bases at V and 4 bases at J, with 12 bases between the two ends. In germline, CDR1 is MNHNS, CDR2 SASEGT. CDR3 length: 13 residues. The CDR3 loop is CASRVTGSYGYTF. As DNA, the CDR3 is TGTGCCAGCAGGGTGACAGGAAGCTATGGCTACACCTTC.